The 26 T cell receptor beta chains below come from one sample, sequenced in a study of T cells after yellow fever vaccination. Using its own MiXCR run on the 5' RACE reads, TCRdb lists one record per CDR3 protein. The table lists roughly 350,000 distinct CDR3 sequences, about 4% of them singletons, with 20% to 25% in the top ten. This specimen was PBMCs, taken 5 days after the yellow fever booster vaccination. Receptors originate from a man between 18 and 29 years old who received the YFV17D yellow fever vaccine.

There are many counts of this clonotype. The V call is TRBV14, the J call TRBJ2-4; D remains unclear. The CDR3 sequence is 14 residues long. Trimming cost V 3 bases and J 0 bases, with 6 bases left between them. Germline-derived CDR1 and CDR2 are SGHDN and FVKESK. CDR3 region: CASSQGKAKNIQYF. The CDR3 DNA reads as TGTGCCAGCAGCCAGGGAAAAGCCAAAAACATTCAGTACTTC.

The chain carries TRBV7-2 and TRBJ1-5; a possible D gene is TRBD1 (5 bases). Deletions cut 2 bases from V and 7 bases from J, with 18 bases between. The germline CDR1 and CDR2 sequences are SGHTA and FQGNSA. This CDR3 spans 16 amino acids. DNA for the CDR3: TGTGCCAGCAGCTTATATGCCCTCCAGGGTCGACAGCCCCAGCATTTT. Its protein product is CASSLYALQGRQPQHF.

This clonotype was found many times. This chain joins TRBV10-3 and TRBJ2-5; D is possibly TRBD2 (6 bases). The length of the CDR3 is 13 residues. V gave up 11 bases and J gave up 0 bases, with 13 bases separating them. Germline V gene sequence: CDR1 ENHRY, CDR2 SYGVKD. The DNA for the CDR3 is TGTGCCGTGGGTTCTAGCGACCAAGAGACCCAGTACTTC. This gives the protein CAVGSSDQETQYF.

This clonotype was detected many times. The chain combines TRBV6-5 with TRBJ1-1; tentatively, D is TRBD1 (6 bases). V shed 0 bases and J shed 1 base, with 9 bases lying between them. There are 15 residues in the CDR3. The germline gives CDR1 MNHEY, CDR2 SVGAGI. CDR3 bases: TGTGCCAGCAGTTACTCCGGGACACAGAACACTGAAGCTTTCTTT. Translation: CASSYSGTQNTEAFF.

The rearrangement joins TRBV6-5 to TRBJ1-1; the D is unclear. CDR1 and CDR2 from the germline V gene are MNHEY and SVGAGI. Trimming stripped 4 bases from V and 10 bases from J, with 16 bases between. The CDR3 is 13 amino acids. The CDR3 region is CASSWSWASGAFF. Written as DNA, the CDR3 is TGTGCCAGCAGTTGGAGCTGGGCGAGTGGAGCTTTCTTT.

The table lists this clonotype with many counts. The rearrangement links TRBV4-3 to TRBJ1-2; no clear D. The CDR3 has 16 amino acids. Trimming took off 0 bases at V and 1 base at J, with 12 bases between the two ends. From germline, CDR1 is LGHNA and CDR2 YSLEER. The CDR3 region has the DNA TGCGCCAGCAGCCAAGATCGCGGCGGCCTTAACTATGGCTACACCTTC. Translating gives CASSQDRGGLNYGYTF.

As DNA, the CDR3 is TGTGCCAGCAGTGAAAGGGAAGCCCGGGAGACCCAGTACTTC. This codes for CASSEREARETQYF. This rearrangement joins TRBV2 to TRBJ2-5; no reliable D call. V was clipped by 2 bases and J by 5 bases, with 12 bases between them. Germline CDR1 reads SNHLY; CDR2 reads FYNNEI. This CDR3 spans 14 amino acids.

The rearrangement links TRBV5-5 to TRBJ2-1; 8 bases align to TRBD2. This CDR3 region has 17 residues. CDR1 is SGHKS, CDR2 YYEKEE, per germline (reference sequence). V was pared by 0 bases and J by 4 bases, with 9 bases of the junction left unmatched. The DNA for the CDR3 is TGTGCCAGCAGCTTGGATTCCGGACTAGCCTCTTACAATGAGCAGTTCTTC. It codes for CASSLDSGLASYNEQFF.

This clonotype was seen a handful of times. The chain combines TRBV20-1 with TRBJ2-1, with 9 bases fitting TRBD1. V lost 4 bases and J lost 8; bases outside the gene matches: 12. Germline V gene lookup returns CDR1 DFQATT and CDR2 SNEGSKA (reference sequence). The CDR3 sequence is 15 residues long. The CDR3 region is CSAKRLQGAVYEQFF. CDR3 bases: TGCAGTGCTAAACGCTTACAGGGGGCCGTTTATGAGCAGTTCTTC.

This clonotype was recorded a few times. The CDR3 is CASSDPRTGGNTEAFF. The CDR3 bases are TGTGCCAGCAGTGACCCTCGGACAGGCGGGAACACTGAAGCTTTCTTT. The chain uses TRBV2 and TRBJ1-1; the match to TRBD1 covers 7 bases. CDR3 length: 16 amino acids. Germline loops: CDR1 SNHLY, CDR2 FYNNEI. V was pared by 3 bases and J by 1 base, with 8 bases of the junction left unmatched.

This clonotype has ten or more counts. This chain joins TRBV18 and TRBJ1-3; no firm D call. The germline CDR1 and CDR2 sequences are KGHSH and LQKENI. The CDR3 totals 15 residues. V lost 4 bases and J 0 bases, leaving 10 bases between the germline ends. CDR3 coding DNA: TGTGCCAGCTCACTCACGGATCCCTCTGGAAACACCATATATTTT. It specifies CASSLTDPSGNTIYF.

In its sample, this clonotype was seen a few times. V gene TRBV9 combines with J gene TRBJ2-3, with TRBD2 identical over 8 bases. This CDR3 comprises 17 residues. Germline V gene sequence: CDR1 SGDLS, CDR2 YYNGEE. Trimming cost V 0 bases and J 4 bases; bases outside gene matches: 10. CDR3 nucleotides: TGTGCCAGCAGCGTAGAGGAATCGGGGGGGGGCGCAGATACGCAGTATTTT. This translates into CASSVEESGGGADTQYF.

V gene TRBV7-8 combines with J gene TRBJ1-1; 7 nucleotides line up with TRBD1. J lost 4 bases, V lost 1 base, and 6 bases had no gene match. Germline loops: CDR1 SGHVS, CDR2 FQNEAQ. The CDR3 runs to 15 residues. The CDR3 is CASSLGQGVRTEAFF. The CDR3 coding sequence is TGTGCCAGCAGCTTAGGACAGGGAGTTCGCACTGAAGCTTTCTTT.

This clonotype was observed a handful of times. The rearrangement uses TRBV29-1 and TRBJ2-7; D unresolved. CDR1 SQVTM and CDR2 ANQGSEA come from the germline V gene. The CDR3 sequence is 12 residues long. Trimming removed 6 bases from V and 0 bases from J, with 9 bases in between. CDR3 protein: CSVRLFSYEQYF. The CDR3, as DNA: TGCAGCGTCAGGCTATTCTCCTACGAGCAGTACTTC.

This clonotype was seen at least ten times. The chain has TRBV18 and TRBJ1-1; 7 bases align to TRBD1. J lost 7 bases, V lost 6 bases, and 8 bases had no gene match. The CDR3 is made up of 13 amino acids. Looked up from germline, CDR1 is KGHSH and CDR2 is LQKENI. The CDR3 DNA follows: TGTGCCAGCTCGTCCGACAGGGATTATGAAGCTTTCTTT. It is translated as CASSSDRDYEAFF.

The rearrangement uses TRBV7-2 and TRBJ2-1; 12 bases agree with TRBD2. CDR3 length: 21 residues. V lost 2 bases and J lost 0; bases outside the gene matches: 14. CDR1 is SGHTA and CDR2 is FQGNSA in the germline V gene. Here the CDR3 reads CASSLSPGLAGGQTSYNEQFF. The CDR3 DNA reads TGTGCCAGCAGCTTATCTCCGGGGCTAGCGGGGGGGCAGACCTCCTACAATGAGCAGTTCTTC.

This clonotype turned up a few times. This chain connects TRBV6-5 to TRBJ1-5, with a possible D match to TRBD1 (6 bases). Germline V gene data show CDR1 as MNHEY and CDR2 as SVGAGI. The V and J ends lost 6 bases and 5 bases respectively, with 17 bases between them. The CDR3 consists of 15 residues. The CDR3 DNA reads TGTGCCAGCAGCTCGTATACAGGGTCCCATCAGCCCCAGCATTTT. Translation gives CASSSYTGSHQPQHF.

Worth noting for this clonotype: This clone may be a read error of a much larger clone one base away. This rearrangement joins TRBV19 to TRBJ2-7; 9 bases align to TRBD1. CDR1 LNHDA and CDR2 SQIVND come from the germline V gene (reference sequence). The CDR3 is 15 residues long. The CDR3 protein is CASSPRTGGYYELYF. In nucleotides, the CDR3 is TGTGCCAGTAGTCCTCGAACAGGGGGCTACTACGAGCTGTACTTC.

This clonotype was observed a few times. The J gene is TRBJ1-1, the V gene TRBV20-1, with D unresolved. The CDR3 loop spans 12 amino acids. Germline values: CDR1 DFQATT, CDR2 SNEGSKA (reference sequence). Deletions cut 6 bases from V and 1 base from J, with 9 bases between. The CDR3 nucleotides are TGCAGTGCCTGGCACGGGAACACTGAAGCTTTCTTT. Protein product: CSAWHGNTEAFF.

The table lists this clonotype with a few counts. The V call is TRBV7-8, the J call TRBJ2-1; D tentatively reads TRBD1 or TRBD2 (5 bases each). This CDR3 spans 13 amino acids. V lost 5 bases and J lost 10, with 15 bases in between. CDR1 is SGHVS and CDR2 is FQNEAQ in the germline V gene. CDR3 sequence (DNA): TGTGCCAGCAGCCCTTCGAGCTGGGGGGAGCAGTTCTTC. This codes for CASSPSSWGEQFF.

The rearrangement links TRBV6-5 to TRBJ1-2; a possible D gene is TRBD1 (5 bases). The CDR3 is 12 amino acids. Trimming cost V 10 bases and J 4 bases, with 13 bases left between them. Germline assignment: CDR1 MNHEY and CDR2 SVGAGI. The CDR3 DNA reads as TGTGCCACCTCGGCCGGGGCCTATGGCTACACCTTC. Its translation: CATSAGAYGYTF.

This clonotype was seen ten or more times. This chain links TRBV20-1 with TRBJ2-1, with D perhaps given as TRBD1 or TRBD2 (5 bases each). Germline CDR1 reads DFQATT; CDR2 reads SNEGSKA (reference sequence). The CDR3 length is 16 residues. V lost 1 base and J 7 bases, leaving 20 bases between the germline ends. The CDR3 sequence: CSARGGEWTLVNEQFF. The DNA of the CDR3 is TGCAGTGCTAGAGGGGGCGAATGGACTCTGGTAAATGAGCAGTTCTTC.

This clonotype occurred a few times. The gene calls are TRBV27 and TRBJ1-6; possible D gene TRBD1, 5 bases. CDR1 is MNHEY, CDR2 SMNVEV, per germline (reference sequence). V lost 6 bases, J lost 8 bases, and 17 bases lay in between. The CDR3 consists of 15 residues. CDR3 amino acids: CASRGFDGTYSPLHF. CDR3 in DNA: TGTGCCAGCAGGGGGTTCGATGGGACTTATTCACCCCTCCACTTT.

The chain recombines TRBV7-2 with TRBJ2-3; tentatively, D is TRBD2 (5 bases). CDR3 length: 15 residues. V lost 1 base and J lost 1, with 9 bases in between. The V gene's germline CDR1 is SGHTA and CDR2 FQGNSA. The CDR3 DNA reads TGTGCCAGCAGCTTAGGGACTCCCCGCACAGATACGCAGTATTTT. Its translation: CASSLGTPRTDTQYF.

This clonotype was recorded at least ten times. The CDR3, as DNA: TGTGCCAGCAGAGGATCCGGGACAGGGGGCAATCAGCCCCAGCATTTT. Amino acid sequence: CASRGSGTGGNQPQHF. This rearrangement joins TRBV6-2 or TRBV6-3 to TRBJ1-5; 10 bases are shared with TRBD1. CDR1 MNHEY and CDR2 SVGEGT come from the germline V gene. Unmatched junction bases numbered 7, after V lost 6 bases and J lost 2 bases. The CDR3 runs to 16 residues.

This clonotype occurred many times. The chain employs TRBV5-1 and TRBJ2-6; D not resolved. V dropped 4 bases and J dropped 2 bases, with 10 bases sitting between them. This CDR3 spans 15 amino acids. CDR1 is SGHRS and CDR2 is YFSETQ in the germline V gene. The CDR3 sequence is CASSLLDPGANVLTF. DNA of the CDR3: TGCGCCAGCAGCCTTTTGGACCCTGGGGCCAACGTCCTGACTTTC.